This entry lists 29 T cell receptor beta chains sequenced from one sample in a study of blood T cell repertoires in COVID-19. Assay used: immunoSEQ multiplex PCR; TCRdb lists only in-frame clones, some missing. The sample yields 200,000 to 250,000 clones, 80% to 90% seen once. The sample taken for sequencing was PBMCs or T cells enriched from blood (not recorded which). The receptors were gathered from a woman under 40 who had been exposed to COVID-19.

This clone was recorded once. This chain joins TRBV4-1 and TRBJ2-7; D gene ambiguous. Trimming pared 1 base from V and 6 bases from J, leaving 10 bases between. The CDR3 covers 13 residues. Germline CDR1 reads MGHRA; CDR2 reads YSYEKL. CDR3 nucleotides: TGCGCCAGCAGCCAAGGTCTACGTGTCGAGCAGTACTTC. Its translation is CASSQGLRVEQYF.

This chain joins TRBV2 and TRBJ2-1; D is possibly TRBD2 (6 bases). V was cut by 0 bases and J by 0 bases, with 9 bases left in between. Germline V gives CDR1 SNHLY, CDR2 FYNNEI. The CDR3 has 16 amino acids. The DNA of the CDR3 is TGTGCCAGCAGTGAAGCAATCGGGGGCTCCTACAATGAGCAGTTCTTC. This encodes CASSEAIGGSYNEQFF.

The chain recombines TRBV4-2 with TRBJ1-6, with 8 bases matching TRBD1. Germline CDR1 is LGHNA and CDR2 is YNFKEQ. Trimming took 0 bases from V and 4 from J; bases not matched to a gene: 5. The CDR3 sequence is 17 residues long. CDR3 residues: CASSQDSQGAYNSPLHF. In nucleotides, the CDR3 is TGTGCCAGCAGCCAAGATAGCCAGGGGGCTTATAATTCACCCCTCCACTTT.

This clone came up once. J is TRBJ2-2 and V is TRBV30; perhaps TRBD1 as D (6 bases). Trimming removed 3 bases from V and 6 bases from J, with 8 bases in between. CDR1 is GTSNPN, CDR2 SVGIG, per germline (reference sequence). The CDR3 has 12 amino acids. The CDR3 coding sequence is TGTGCCTGGAGAGGGGGTTCCGGGGAGCTGTTTTTT. Translating gives CAWRGGSGELFF. The complete variable domain, with remaining parts taken from reference TRBV30 and TRBJ2-2, reads SQTIHQWPATLVQPVGSPLSLECTVEGTSNPNLYWYRQAAGRGLQLLFYSVGIGQISSEVPQNLSASRPQDRQFILSSKKLLLSDSGFYLCAWRGGSGELFFGEGSRLTVL.

The rearrangement links TRBV5-6 to TRBJ2-7; D uncertain. The CDR3 is 12 amino acids. V was trimmed by 3 bases and J by 4 bases, leaving 8 bases between them. Germline CDR1 reads SGHDT; CDR2 reads YYEEEE. CDR3 in amino acids: CASSSQTYEQYF. The CDR3 DNA is TGTGCCAGCAGCTCGCAAACATACGAGCAGTACTTC.

Points on this clone: At one boundary the junction diverges from the germline segment, which might be a read error. The chain uses TRBV29-1 and TRBJ1-2; D gene uncertain. Germline assignment: CDR1 SQVTM and CDR2 ANQGSEA. The CDR3 totals 11 residues. CDR3 protein: CSAQTAGTVLF. In DNA, the CDR3 is TGCAGCGCCCAGACTGCGGGTACAGTACTCTTC.

The chain combines TRBV19 with TRBJ1-1; TRBD1 agrees at 9 bases. Trimming took 0 bases from V and 11 from J; bases not matched to a gene: 10. This CDR3 region has 15 residues. Looked up from germline, CDR1 is LNHDA and CDR2 is SQIVND (reference sequence). CDR3 amino acids: CASSIDTKFGQGAFF. CDR3 nucleotides: TGTGCCAGTAGTATAGATACAAAATTCGGACAGGGGGCTTTCTTT. The complete variable domain, with remaining parts taken from reference TRBV19 and TRBJ1-1, reads DGGITQSPKYLFRKEGQNVTLSCEQNLNHDAMYWYRQDPGQGLRLIYYSQIVNDFQKGDIAEGYSVSREKKESFPLTVTSAQKNPTAFYLCASSIDTKFGQGAFFGQGTRLTVV.

The chain recombines TRBV9 with TRBJ1-3, with D perhaps matching TRBD1 (6 bases). Trimming pared 4 bases from V and 2 bases from J, leaving 13 bases between. CDR3 length: 15 amino acids. CDR1 is SGDLS and CDR2 is YYNGEE in the germline V gene. The CDR3 here is CASSRGEGPGNTIYF. CDR3 bases: TGTGCCAGCAGCAGGGGGGAGGGTCCTGGAAACACCATATATTTT.

The gene calls are TRBV11-2 and TRBJ2-5; 9 bases match TRBD2. This CDR3 contains 15 residues. Germline loops: CDR1 SGHAT, CDR2 FQNNGV. V lost 5 bases, J lost 3 bases, and 7 bases stayed unmatched. The CDR3 nucleotides are TGTGCCAGCAGCCAAAGCGGGAGGAATGAAGAGACCCAGTACTTC. Encoded protein: CASSQSGRNEETQYF.

V usage is TRBV7-9 and J usage is TRBJ2-5; D is ambiguous. Trimming removed 2 bases at V and 1 base at J, with 8 bases between. The germline V gene has CDR1 SEHNR and CDR2 FQNEAQ (reference sequence). CDR3 length equals 14 residues. CDR3 in DNA: TGTGCCAGCAGCTTAATACGGTTCCAAGAGACCCAGTACTTC. Its protein is CASSLIRFQETQYF.

This clone came up a few times. The chain has TRBV7-3 and TRBJ2-2, with a weak D call TRBD1 (6 bases). Germline lookup yields CDR1 SGHTA and CDR2 FQGTGA. This CDR3 contains 16 residues. The V end lost 5 bases, the J end lost 6 bases, and 19 bases lay between the germline ends. This CDR3 is CASSKHRVSEPGELFF. CDR3 nucleotide sequence: TGTGCCAGCAGCAAACACAGGGTTTCGGAACCCGGGGAGCTGTTTTTT.

V gene TRBV10-2 combines with J gene TRBJ2-7; a weak D match, TRBD2 (6 bases). The CDR3 totals 16 residues. V was pared by 8 bases and J by 5 bases, with 25 bases between. Germline V gene sequence: CDR1 WSHSY, CDR2 SAAADI. The CDR3 sequence: CASESDGLFGRDEQYF. CDR3 in DNA: TGCGCCAGCGAATCGGATGGCCTCTTCGGGAGAGACGAGCAGTACTTC.

This clone has just a few counts. The CDR3 loop is CASSEARRRSYEQYF. CDR3 DNA sequence: TGTGCCAGCAGTGAAGCAAGGAGACGCTCCTACGAGCAGTACTTC. This rearrangement joins TRBV6-1 to TRBJ2-7, with D hard to call. Germline CDR1 reads MNHNS; CDR2 reads SASEGT. CDR3 size: 15 residues. V dropped 0 bases and J dropped 0 bases, with 9 bases sitting between them.

The genes are TRBV11-1 and TRBJ2-2, with a possible D match to TRBD2 (6 bases). V was pared by 2 bases and J by 0 bases, with 10 bases between. The CDR3 contains 16 residues. Looked up from germline, CDR1 is SGHAT and CDR2 is FQDESV (reference sequence). The CDR3 protein is CASSLPTGANTGELFF. In DNA form, the CDR3 reads TGTGCCAGCAGCTTACCGACGGGGGCGAACACCGGGGAGCTGTTTTTT.

The table lists this clone with a count of one. The V gene is TRBV9, the J gene TRBJ2-3, with D uncertain. Germline-derived CDR1 and CDR2 are SGDLS and YYNGEE. This CDR3 is 15 amino acids long. The ends were cut back, 4 bases at V and 2 bases at J, with 14 bases in the middle. CDR3 nucleotide sequence: TGTGCCAGCAGCAAAGAAGTCCTAAACACAGATACGCAGTATTTT. As protein: CASSKEVLNTDTQYF.

This chain joins TRBV24-1 and TRBJ2-2; tentative D call: TRBD1 (6 bases). Trimming took 5 bases from V and 0 from J, leaving 12 bases between them. The CDR3 extends over 16 amino acids. Germline values: CDR1 KGHDR, CDR2 SFDVKD. The CDR3 region is CATSGGRGTNTGELFF. In DNA form, the CDR3 reads TGTGCCACCAGTGGGGGCAGGGGCACGAACACCGGGGAGCTGTTTTTT.

This clone appeared a few times. At the DNA level, this CDR3 is encoded by other sequences in the same sample as well. Written as DNA, the CDR3 is TGCGCCAGCAGCCAAGATCCCGGGGACGAGCAGTACTTC. Translation gives CASSQDPGDEQYF. V usage is TRBV4-1 and J usage is TRBJ2-7; possible D gene TRBD2, 5 bases. There are 13 residues in the CDR3. The V end lost 0 bases, the J end lost 5 bases, and 8 bases lay between the germline ends. Germline CDR1 is MGHRA and CDR2 is YSYEKL.

This clone was observed once. The CDR3 coding sequence is TGTGCCAGCAGTGAAGCTTTTAGCGGGAGGTCCTACGAGCAGTACTTC. It translates to CASSEAFSGRSYEQYF. This sequence joins TRBV2 and TRBJ2-7; 10 positions match TRBD2. This CDR3 has 16 amino acids. CDR1 SNHLY and CDR2 FYNNEI come from the germline V gene. Trimming took 0 bases from V and 1 from J; bases not matched to a gene: 3.

The chain carries TRBV7-9 and TRBJ2-7; possible D gene TRBD2, 5 bases. Trimming shortened V by 1 base and J by 1 base, and 11 bases separated the two germline ends. This CDR3 is built from 15 residues. Germline values: CDR1 SEHNR, CDR2 FQNEAQ (reference sequence). CDR3 in amino acids: CASSLEVGVSYEQYF. CDR3 nucleotide sequence: TGTGCCAGCAGCTTAGAAGTGGGAGTATCCTACGAGCAGTACTTC.

The chain uses TRBV19 and TRBJ1-4, with a weak D call TRBD1 (5 bases). V was pared by 3 bases and J by 8 bases, with 10 bases between. CDR1 and CDR2 from the germline V gene are LNHDA and SQIVND (reference sequence). The CDR3 totals 13 residues. The CDR3 DNA follows: TGTGCCAGTAGTATCATCAGGGAAGAAAAACTGTTTTTT. It encodes CASSIIREEKLFF.

CDR3 in amino acids: CASSPLAGTGGSYEQYF. The CDR3 DNA sequence: TGTGCCAGCTCACCACTAGCCGGGACAGGGGGCTCCTACGAGCAGTACTTC. The chain carries TRBV18 and TRBJ2-7; 11 bases align to TRBD1. CDR1 is KGHSH, CDR2 LQKENI, per germline. This CDR3 spans 17 amino acids. V shed 1 base and J 0 bases; nucleotides not matched to a gene: 5.

The chain couples TRBV6-5 to TRBJ1-5, with D possibly matching TRBD1 (5 bases). The CDR3 extends over 14 amino acids. CDR1 MNHEY and CDR2 SVGAGI come from the germline V gene. The germline V and J ends were trimmed by 5 bases and 7 bases, with 15 bases remaining between them. The CDR3 nucleotides read TGTGCCAGCAGTCTCGTCGCAGGGATCCAGCCCCAGCATTTT. Translated, it gives CASSLVAGIQPQHF.

This clone has only a few counts. The chain recombines TRBV30 with TRBJ2-7; TRBD2 aligns across 13 bases. The CDR3 contains 13 residues. Germline lookup yields CDR1 GTSNPN and CDR2 SVGIG (reference sequence). J was trimmed by 7 bases and V by 5 bases; bases with no gene match: 5. DNA for the CDR3: TGTGCCTGGGGACTAGCGGGAGTGTCTGAGCAGTACTTC. Translating gives CAWGLAGVSEQYF.

The V call is TRBV4-1, the J call TRBJ1-5, with 11 bases matching TRBD1. The germline V gene has CDR1 MGHRA and CDR2 YSYEKL. With 1 base clipped from V and 0 bases from J, the junction kept 5 bases outside the gene matches. The CDR3 sequence is 18 residues long. The CDR3: CASSQAGQGDDSNQPQHF. CDR3 nucleotides: TGCGCCAGCAGCCAAGCGGGACAGGGGGATGATAGCAATCAGCCCCAGCATTTT.

The CDR3 nucleotides are TGTGCCAGCAGCGCCCCACTAGCGGCCGAGCAGTACTTC. It is translated as CASSAPLAAEQYF. The chain has TRBV21-1 and TRBJ2-7; TRBD2 is the table's D call and was not checked against the DNA. TRBV21-1 is a pseudogene segment. There are 13 residues in the CDR3.

The chain carries TRBV3-1 (or the pseudogene TRBV3-2) and TRBJ1-5, with D possibly being TRBD1 (6 bases). In germline, CDR1 is LGHDT, CDR2 YNNKEL (reference sequence). CDR3 length: 15 amino acids. Trimming left V 0 bases short and J 6 bases short, with 12 bases between. This CDR3 is CASSQESQGLQPQHF. The CDR3 DNA reads TGTGCCAGCAGCCAAGAATCACAGGGTCTTCAGCCCCAGCATTTT.

V is TRBV18 and J is TRBJ1-1, with 8 positions matching TRBD1. V was clipped by 5 bases and J by 0 bases; unmatched bases: 8. The germline gives CDR1 KGHSH, CDR2 LQKENI. The CDR3 is made up of 16 amino acids. The CDR3 nucleotides read TGTGCCAGCTCAGCCACTTACAGGGGGGTGAACACTGAAGCTTTCTTT. This sequence encodes CASSATYRGVNTEAFF.

The V and J genes are TRBV29-1 and TRBJ1-5; 7 positions agree with TRBD1. Germline V gives CDR1 SQVTM, CDR2 ANQGSEA. The CDR3 has 13 residues. V lost 8 bases to trimming and J lost 7 bases; unmatched junction nucleotides: 11. CDR3 sequence (DNA): TGCAGCATACTAGACAGGGTGGGACAGCCCCAGCATTTT. It specifies CSILDRVGQPQHF.

The chain has TRBV5-5 and TRBJ1-5, with 8 bases identical to TRBD1. V was pared by 3 bases and J by 0 bases, with 5 bases of the junction left unmatched. Germline CDR1 SGHKS, CDR2 YYEKEE (reference sequence). The CDR3 covers 16 residues. CDR3 nucleotides: TGTGCCAGCAGCTCGGGACAGGACTATAGCAATCAGCCCCAGCATTTT. Encoded protein: CASSSGQDYSNQPQHF.